The source of this T cell receptor beta chain is a study of T cell responses to AZD1222 COVID-19 vaccine. Measured with immunoSEQ multiplex PCR; TCRdb has only the in-frame clones, and not every one. The sample shows around 61,000 clones, approximately 83% of them seen only once. Germline CDR1 LNHDA, CDR2 SQIVND (reference sequence). V dropped 8 bases and J dropped 6 bases, with 11 bases sitting between them. The CDR3 has 12 amino acids. V is TRBV19 and J is TRBJ2-1; unclear D gene. Sequencing was performed on peripheral blood, taken on day 0 of AZD1222 vaccination. The origin of this receptor is an adult in good health. The CDR3 reads CASGSLGNEQFF. The CDR3 DNA reads as TGTGCCAGTGGGTCCTTGGGCAATGAGCAGTTCTTC. Full variable domain (missing parts from reference TRBV19 and TRBJ2-1): DGGITQSPKYLFRKEGQNVTLSCEQNLNHDAMYWYRQDPGQGLRLIYYSQIVNDFQKGDIAEGYSVSREKKESFPLTVTSAQKNPTAFYLCASGSLGNEQFFGPGTRLTVL.